The source of this T cell receptor (beta chain) is a study of control samples from healthy donors and cancer patients. From germline, CDR1 is SGHTA and CDR2 FQGNSA. V was shortened by 4 bases and J by 0 bases, with 10 bases between the two germline ends. This CDR3 region has 16 residues. The method was immunoSEQ multiplex PCR; TCRdb's version includes in-frame clones alone and lacks a portion of them. Of about 150,000 clones in the sample, just under 95% are singletons; the top ten hold around 8.5%. This TCR came from a woman aged 40 to 50 in good health. The sample consisted of blood. The V and J genes are TRBV7-2 and TRBJ1-6, with a weak D call TRBD1 (5 bases). CDR3 DNA: TGTGCCAGCAGCTCCTCAGGGAGCTCCTATAATTCACCCCTCCACTTT. Protein product: CASSSSGSSYNSPLHF.